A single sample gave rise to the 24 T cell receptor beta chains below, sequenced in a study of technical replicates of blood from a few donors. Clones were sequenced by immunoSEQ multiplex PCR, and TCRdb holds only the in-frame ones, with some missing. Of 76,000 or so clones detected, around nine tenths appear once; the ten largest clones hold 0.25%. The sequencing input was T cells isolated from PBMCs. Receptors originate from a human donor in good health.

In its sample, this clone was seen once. The CDR3 is CASSQRGRPIASGQETQYF. The DNA of the CDR3 is TGCGCCAGCAGCCAGCGGGGAAGACCGATCGCTAGCGGCCAAGAGACCCAGTACTTC. The chain is built from TRBV4-1 and TRBJ2-5; 7 bases map to TRBD2. This CDR3 has 19 amino acids. V lost 3 bases to trimming and J lost 1 base; unmatched junction nucleotides: 17. Germline values: CDR1 MGHRA, CDR2 YSYEKL.

The CDR3 DNA is TGTGCCAGCAGCACAGGGGACGAGCAGTACTTC. Translating gives CASSTGDEQYF. The V and J genes are TRBV10-3 and TRBJ2-7; the match to TRBD1 covers 7 bases. Germline CDR1 ENHRY, CDR2 SYGVKD. The CDR3 is made up of 11 amino acids. V shed 10 bases, J shed 5 bases, and the junction held 5 bases outside the gene matches.

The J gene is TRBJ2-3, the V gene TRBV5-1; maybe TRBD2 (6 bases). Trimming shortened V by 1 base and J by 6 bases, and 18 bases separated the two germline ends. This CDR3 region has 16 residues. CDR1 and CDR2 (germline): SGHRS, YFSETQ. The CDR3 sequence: CASSLRGGVTSDTQYF. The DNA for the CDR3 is TGCGCCAGCAGCTTGAGGGGCGGGGTAACCAGCGATACGCAGTATTTT.

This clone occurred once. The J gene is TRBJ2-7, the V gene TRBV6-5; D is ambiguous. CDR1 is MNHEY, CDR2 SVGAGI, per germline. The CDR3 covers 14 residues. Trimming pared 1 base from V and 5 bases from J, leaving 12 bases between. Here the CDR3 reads CASSYLARVHEQYF. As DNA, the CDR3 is TGTGCCAGCAGTTACTTAGCTAGAGTCCACGAGCAGTACTTC.

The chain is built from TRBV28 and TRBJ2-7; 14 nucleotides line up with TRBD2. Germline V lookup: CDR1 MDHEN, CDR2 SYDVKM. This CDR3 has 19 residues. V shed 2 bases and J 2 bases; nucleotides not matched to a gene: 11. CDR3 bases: TGTGCCAGCAGTTTACCAACCGGGACTAGCGGGAGAAATCCCTACGAGCAGTACTTC. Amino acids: CASSLPTGTSGRNPYEQYF.

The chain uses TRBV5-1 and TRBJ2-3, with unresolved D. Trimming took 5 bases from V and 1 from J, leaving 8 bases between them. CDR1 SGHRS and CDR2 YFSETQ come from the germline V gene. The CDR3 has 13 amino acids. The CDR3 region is CASSSPGTDTQYF. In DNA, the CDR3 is TGCGCCAGCAGTTCCCCAGGCACAGATACGCAGTATTTT. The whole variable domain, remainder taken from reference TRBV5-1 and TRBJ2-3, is KAGVTQTPRYLIKTRGQQVTLSCSPISGHRSVSWYQQTPGQGLQFLFEYFSETQRNKGNFPGRFSGRQFSNSRSEMNVSTLELGDSALYLCASSSPGTDTQYFGPGTRLTVL.

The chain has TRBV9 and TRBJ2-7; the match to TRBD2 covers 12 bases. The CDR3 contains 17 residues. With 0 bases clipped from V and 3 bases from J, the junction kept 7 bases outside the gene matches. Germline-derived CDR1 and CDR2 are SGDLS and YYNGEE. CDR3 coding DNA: TGTGCCAGCAGCGTAGAAGGGACTAGCGGGTACAACTACGAGCAGTACTTC. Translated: CASSVEGTSGYNYEQYF.

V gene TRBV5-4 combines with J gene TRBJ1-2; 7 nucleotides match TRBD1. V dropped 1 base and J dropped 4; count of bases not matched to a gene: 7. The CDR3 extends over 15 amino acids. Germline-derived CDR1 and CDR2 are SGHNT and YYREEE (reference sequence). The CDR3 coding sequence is TGTGCCAGCAGCTTGAGGGGGGACAGTCCCTATGGCTACACCTTC. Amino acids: CASSLRGDSPYGYTF.

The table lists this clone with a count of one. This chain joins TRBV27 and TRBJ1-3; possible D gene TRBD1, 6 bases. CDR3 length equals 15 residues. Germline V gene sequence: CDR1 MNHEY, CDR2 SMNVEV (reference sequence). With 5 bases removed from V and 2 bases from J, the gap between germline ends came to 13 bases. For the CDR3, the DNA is TGTGCCAGCAGTCCTACCAAGGGGGCTGGAAACACCATATATTTT. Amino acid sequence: CASSPTKGAGNTIYF.

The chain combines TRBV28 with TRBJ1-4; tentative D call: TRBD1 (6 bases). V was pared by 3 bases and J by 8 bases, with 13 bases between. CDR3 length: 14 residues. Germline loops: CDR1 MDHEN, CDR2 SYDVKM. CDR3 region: CASSLGQGREKLFF. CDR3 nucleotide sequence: TGTGCCAGCAGTTTGGGGCAGGGGAGAGAAAAACTGTTTTTT.

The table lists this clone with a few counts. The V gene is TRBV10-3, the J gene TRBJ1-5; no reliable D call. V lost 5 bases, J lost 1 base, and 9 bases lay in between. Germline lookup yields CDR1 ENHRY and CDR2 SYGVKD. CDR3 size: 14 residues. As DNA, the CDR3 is TGTGCCATCAGTCCGGGGATGAGCAATCAGCCCCAGCATTTT. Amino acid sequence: CAISPGMSNQPQHF.

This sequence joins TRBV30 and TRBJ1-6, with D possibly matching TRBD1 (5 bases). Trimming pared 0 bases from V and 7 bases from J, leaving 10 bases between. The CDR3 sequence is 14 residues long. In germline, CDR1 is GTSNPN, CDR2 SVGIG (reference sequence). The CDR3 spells CAWSVLDKNSPLHF. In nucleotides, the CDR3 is TGTGCCTGGAGTGTACTGGACAAAAATTCACCCCTCCACTTT.

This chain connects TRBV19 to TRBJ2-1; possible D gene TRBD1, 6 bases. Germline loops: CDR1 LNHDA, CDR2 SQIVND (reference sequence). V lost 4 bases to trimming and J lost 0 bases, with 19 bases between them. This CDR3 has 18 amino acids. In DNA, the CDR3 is TGTGCCAGTAGTACCCCTCCGCCGGGACAATACTCCTACAATGAGCAGTTCTTC. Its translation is CASSTPPPGQYSYNEQFF.

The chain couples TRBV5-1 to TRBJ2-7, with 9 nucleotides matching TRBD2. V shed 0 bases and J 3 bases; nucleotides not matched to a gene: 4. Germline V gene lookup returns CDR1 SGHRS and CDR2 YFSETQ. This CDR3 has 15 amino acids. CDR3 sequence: CASSLETSGLYEQYF. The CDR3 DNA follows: TGCGCCAGCAGCTTGGAAACTAGCGGGCTCTACGAGCAGTACTTC.

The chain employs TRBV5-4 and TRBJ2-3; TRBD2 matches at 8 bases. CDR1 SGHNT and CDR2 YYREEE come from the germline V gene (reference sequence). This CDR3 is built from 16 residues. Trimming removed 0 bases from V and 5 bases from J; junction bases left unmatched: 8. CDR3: CASSLVAGGSKDTQYF. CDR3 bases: TGTGCCAGCAGCTTGGTCGCGGGAGGTAGTAAAGATACGCAGTATTTT.

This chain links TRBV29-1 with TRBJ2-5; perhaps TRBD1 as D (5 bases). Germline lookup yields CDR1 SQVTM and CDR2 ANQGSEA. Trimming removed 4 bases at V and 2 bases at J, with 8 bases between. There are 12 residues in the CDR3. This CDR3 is CSVGGLQETQYF. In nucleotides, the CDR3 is TGCAGCGTTGGGGGCCTGCAAGAGACCCAGTACTTC.

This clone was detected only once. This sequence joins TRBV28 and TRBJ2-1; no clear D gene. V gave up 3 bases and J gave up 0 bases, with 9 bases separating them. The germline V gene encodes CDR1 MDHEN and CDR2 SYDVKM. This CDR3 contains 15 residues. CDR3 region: CASSFTRSSYNEQFF. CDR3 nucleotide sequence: TGTGCCAGCAGTTTTACGAGGAGCTCCTACAATGAGCAGTTCTTC.

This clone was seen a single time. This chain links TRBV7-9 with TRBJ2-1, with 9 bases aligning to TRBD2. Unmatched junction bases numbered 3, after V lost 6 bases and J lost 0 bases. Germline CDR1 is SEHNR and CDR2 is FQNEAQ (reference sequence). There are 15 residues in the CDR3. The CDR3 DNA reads TGTGCCAGCAGATCAGCGGGAGGCTCCTACAATGAGCAGTTCTTC. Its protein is CASRSAGGSYNEQFF.

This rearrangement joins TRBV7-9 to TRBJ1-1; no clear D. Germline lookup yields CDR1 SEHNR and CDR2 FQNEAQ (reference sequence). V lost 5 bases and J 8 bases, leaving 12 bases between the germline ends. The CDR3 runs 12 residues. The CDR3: CASSPAPGEAFF. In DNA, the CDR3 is TGTGCCAGCAGCCCAGCCCCAGGCGAAGCTTTCTTT.

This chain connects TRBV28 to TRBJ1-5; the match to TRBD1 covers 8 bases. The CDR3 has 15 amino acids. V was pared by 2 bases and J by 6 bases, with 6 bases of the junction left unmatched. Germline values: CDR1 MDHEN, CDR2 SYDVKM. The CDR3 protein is CASSLQDRGGQPQHF. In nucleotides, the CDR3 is TGTGCCAGCAGTTTACAAGACAGGGGAGGTCAGCCCCAGCATTTT.

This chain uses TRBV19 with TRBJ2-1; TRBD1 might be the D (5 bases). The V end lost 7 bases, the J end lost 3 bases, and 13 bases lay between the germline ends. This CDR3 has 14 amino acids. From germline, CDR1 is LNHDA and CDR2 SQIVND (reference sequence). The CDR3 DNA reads TGTGCCAGTACCCTCACAGGCAACTACAATGAGCAGTTCTTC. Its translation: CASTLTGNYNEQFF.

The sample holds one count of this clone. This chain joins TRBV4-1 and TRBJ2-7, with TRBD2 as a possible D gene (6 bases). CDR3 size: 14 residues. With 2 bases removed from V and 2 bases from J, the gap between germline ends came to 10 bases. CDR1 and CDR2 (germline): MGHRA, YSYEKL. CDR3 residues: CASSQYTGAYEQYF. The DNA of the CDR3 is TGCGCCAGCAGCCAATATACGGGGGCCTACGAGCAGTACTTC.

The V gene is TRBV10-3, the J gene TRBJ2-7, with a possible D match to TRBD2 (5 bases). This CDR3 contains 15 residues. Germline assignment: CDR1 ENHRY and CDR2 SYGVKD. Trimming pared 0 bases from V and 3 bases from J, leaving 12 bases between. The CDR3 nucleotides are TGTGCCATCAGTGAGTCGCTAGCCTTGAACTACGAGCAGTACTTC. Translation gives CAISESLALNYEQYF.

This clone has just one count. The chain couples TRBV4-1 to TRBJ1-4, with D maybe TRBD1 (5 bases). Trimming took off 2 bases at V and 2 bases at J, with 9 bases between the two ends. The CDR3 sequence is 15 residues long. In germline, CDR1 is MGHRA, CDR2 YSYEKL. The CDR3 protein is CASSQPGLTNEKLFF. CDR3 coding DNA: TGCGCCAGCAGCCAACCAGGGCTGACTAATGAAAAACTGTTTTTT.